This T cell receptor beta chain is from a study of cytomegalovirus exposure and HLA in healthy donors. Study-wide results and limits: There was a cluster of highly shared sequence variants that was likely a sequencing artifact. A reported reduction in N-insertions relative to the roughly 700-donor mean was seen in an Asian-associated ancestry cluster in a later analysis. The authors listed some 160 TCR beta chains as cytomegalovirus-associated.

PCR employed 60 Vbeta and 13 Jbeta primers. Sequencing was performed with immunoSEQ multiplex PCR; in TCRdb, only in-frame clones are kept and a portion is missing. Among 100,000 to 120,000 clones listed, 69% were seen once. There are 18 residues in the CDR3. Germline CDR1 is SQVTM and CDR2 is ANQGSEA. The trim removed 7 bases at V and 7 bases at J, leaving 23 bases unmatched. A word on this clone: Its target is unknown.

The clonotype was recovered from a man aged 25 to 40 in good health and CMV-seronegative. Sequenced: PBMCs. The rearrangement joins TRBV29-1 to TRBJ2-1; 9 bases are a match to TRBD2. CDR3 in amino acids: CSALNLLLAGESRNEQFF. The CDR3 DNA sequence: TGCAGCGCACTAAACCTCTTATTAGCGGGAGAGTCCCGAAATGAGCAGTTCTTC.